One and the same sample provided the 25 T cell receptor beta chains below, sequenced in a study of T cell repertoires in cytomegalovirus infection. For these TCRs, the target antigens are not known. From the reads, TCRdb called clonotypes with MiXCR, one entry per CDR3 protein. The repertoire holds hundreds of thousands of distinct CDR3 sequences, 30% to 35% seen once, with approximately 18% in the top ten. The sequences come from cultured PBMCs, collected from culture after CMV antigen stimulation. Receptors were obtained from a human donor in good health (CMV status not recorded). Some clones in this sample may be carry-over from other donors' samples.

V and J are TRBV12-3 or TRBV12-4 and TRBJ1-6; D is uncertain. This CDR3 contains 13 residues. Trimming stripped 5 bases from V and 4 bases from J, with 6 bases between. CDR3 in DNA: TGTGCCAGCAGTCCGCTTTATAATTCACCCCTCCACTTT. This encodes CASSPLYNSPLHF.

This chain joins TRBV2 and TRBJ2-3; possibly TRBD2 for D (6 bases). V was trimmed by 4 bases and J by 2 bases, leaving 13 bases between them. CDR1 and CDR2 (germline): SNHLY, FYNNEI. The CDR3 contains 15 residues. The CDR3 bases are TGTGCCAGCAGTGGGGAGGCTAGCGACACAGATACGCAGTATTTT. Its protein is CASSGEASDTDTQYF.

This rearrangement joins TRBV7-8 to TRBJ1-1, with D perhaps TRBD1 (5 bases). Germline-derived CDR1 and CDR2 are SGHVS and FQNEAQ. The CDR3 consists of 15 residues. V lost 5 bases and J 5 bases, leaving 18 bases between the germline ends. The CDR3, as DNA: TGTGCCAGCAGCCAGAGGGACTCTCTTGGGACTGAAGCTTTCTTT. Translation gives CASSQRDSLGTEAFF.

The chain joins TRBV7-2 to TRBJ2-2; 10 bases agree with TRBD2. V was pared by 0 bases and J by 5 bases, with 3 bases of the junction left unmatched. This CDR3 comprises 16 residues. CDR1 and CDR2 from the germline V gene are SGHTA and FQGNSA. The CDR3 spells CASSLATSGLTGELFF. The CDR3 region has the DNA TGTGCCAGCAGCTTAGCGACTAGCGGGTTGACCGGGGAGCTGTTTTTT.

This clonotype has only a few counts. The chain links TRBV19 to TRBJ2-1, with D possibly being TRBD2 (7 bases). V lost 8 bases and J 3 bases, leaving 17 bases between the germline ends. Germline CDR1 and CDR2: LNHDA and SQIVND (reference sequence). This CDR3 is 15 amino acids long. CDR3 sequence: CASRKGGAVYNEQFF. DNA of the CDR3: TGTGCCAGTCGGAAGGGGGGGGCCGTCTACAATGAGCAGTTCTTC.

V gene TRBV12-3 or TRBV12-4 combines with J gene TRBJ2-7; 10 bases map to TRBD2. This CDR3 has 13 residues. Trimming cost V 6 bases and J 2 bases; bases outside gene matches: 1. CDR3 nucleotide sequence: TGTGCCAGCAGAGCGGGGGGGACCTACGAGCAGTACTTC. This sequence encodes CASRAGGTYEQYF.

This sequence joins TRBV2 and TRBJ1-2; 8 nucleotides line up with TRBD1. The V gene end was trimmed by 7 bases and the J gene end by 3 bases; junction bases not matched to a gene: 7. Per the germline V gene, CDR1 is SNHLY and CDR2 is FYNNEI. The CDR3 is 14 amino acids. CDR3 sequence (DNA): TGTGCCAGCAAGGCGACAGGGGCTCACTATGGCTACACCTTC. Encoded protein: CASKATGAHYGYTF.

This clonotype was observed many times. This chain connects TRBV7-8 to TRBJ2-7; 9 bases line up with TRBD2. With 5 bases clipped from V and 1 base from J, the junction kept 12 bases outside the gene matches. Germline CDR1 reads SGHVS; CDR2 reads FQNEAQ. The CDR3 consists of 17 residues. As DNA, the CDR3 is TGTGCCAGCAGCGCCAGTCTAAGCGGGGGGACGTCCTACGAGCAGTACTTC. Residues: CASSASLSGGTSYEQYF.

The chain carries TRBV6-5 and TRBJ2-7; D gene uncertain. Trimming stripped 10 bases from V and 8 bases from J, with 9 bases between. CDR1 and CDR2 from the germline V gene are MNHEY and SVGAGI. The CDR3 sequence is 9 residues long. CDR3: CATQGKQYF. CDR3 coding DNA: TGTGCCACCCAAGGGAAGCAGTACTTC.

This clonotype has more than one count but fewer than ten. The genes are TRBV6-1 and TRBJ2-1, with 7 bases that match TRBD2. The CDR3 is 17 amino acids. V lost 6 bases, J lost 0 bases, and 11 bases stayed unmatched. Germline CDR1 reads MNHNS; CDR2 reads SASEGT. CDR3 sequence reads: CASRGFKGGSSYNEQFF. The DNA of the CDR3 is TGTGCCAGCAGGGGATTTAAGGGCGGGAGCTCCTACAATGAGCAGTTCTTC.

This clonotype was seen a handful of times. J is TRBJ2-3 and V is TRBV10-3; 8 nucleotides agree with TRBD2. Germline V CDR1 and CDR2: ENHRY, SYGVKD. This CDR3 contains 12 residues. This CDR3 reads CAAGPAGGTQYF. The CDR3 coding sequence is TGTGCAGCCGGGCCCGCGGGGGGTACGCAGTATTTT.

The chain recombines TRBV15 with TRBJ2-1; TRBD2 agrees at 9 bases. Unmatched junction bases numbered 6, after V lost 0 bases and J lost 3 bases. This CDR3 spans 17 amino acids. CDR1 and CDR2 (germline): LNHNV, YYDKDF (reference sequence). The CDR3 here is CATSRDRRGGGYNEQFF. For the CDR3, the DNA is TGTGCCACCAGCAGAGATCGGCGGGGGGGCGGCTACAATGAGCAGTTCTTC.

This clonotype was observed at least ten times. This chain connects TRBV7-2 to TRBJ2-7; no reliable D call. The CDR3 consists of 16 residues. V was cut by 2 bases and J by 1 base, with 15 bases left in between. Germline assignment: CDR1 SGHTA and CDR2 FQGNSA. The CDR3 sequence is CASSLNRGHSSYEQYF. The CDR3 nucleotides read TGTGCCAGCAGCTTAAATCGAGGTCACAGTTCCTACGAGCAGTACTTC.

V gene TRBV6-1 combines with J gene TRBJ1-2; D gene unclear. V was clipped by 2 bases and J by 3 bases, with 4 bases between them. The germline V gene has CDR1 MNHNS and CDR2 SASEGT. The CDR3 has 12 amino acids. CDR3 in amino acids: CASSEQYYGYTF. Written as DNA, the CDR3 is TGTGCCAGCAGTGAACAGTACTATGGCTACACCTTC.

This sequence joins TRBV20-1 and TRBJ2-7, with D perhaps matching TRBD1 (7 bases). The germline CDR1 and CDR2 sequences are DFQATT and SNEGSKA (reference sequence). The CDR3 length is 13 residues. Trimming shortened V by 5 bases and J by 4 bases, and 15 bases separated the two germline ends. DNA of the CDR3: TGCAGTGCTTCGGCGGCAGGGGGGTACGAGCAGTACTTC. Protein sequence: CSASAAGGYEQYF.

The sample holds many counts of this clonotype. This rearrangement joins TRBV7-2 to TRBJ2-3; 7 nucleotides agree with TRBD2. This CDR3 is built from 14 residues. Unmatched junction bases numbered 2, after V lost 0 bases and J lost 5 bases. Germline-derived CDR1 and CDR2 are SGHTA and FQGNSA. CDR3 protein: CASSLAGGKDTQYF. For the CDR3, the DNA is TGTGCCAGCAGCTTAGCGGGAGGGAAAGATACGCAGTATTTT.

The chain couples TRBV11-2 to TRBJ1-1; a possible D gene is TRBD1 (5 bases). Trimming cost V 2 bases and J 4 bases, with 11 bases left between them. Germline-derived CDR1 and CDR2 are SGHAT and FQNNGV. CDR3 length equals 14 residues. CDR3 protein: CASSLWDGSTEAFF. For the CDR3, the DNA is TGTGCCAGCAGCTTATGGGACGGGAGCACTGAAGCTTTCTTT.

There are a few counts of this clonotype. The CDR3 DNA sequence: TGTGCCAGCAGTGAAGTGCCCTACGGGCCCCAGCATTTT. Translating it yields CASSEVPYGPQHF. The J gene is TRBJ1-5, the V gene TRBV6-1; D unclear. V was cut by 1 base and J by 9 bases, with 10 bases left in between. The length of the CDR3 is 13 residues. Germline CDR1 is MNHNS and CDR2 is SASEGT.

This clonotype appeared many times. The chain joins TRBV7-2 to TRBJ2-1; possible D gene TRBD2, 5 bases. V lost 5 bases and J lost 10, with 15 bases in between. The V gene's germline CDR1 is SGHTA and CDR2 FQGNSA. The CDR3 extends over 13 amino acids. This CDR3 reads CASSPWTRGEQFF. The CDR3 coding sequence is TGTGCCAGCAGCCCGTGGACCCGAGGGGAGCAGTTCTTC.

A few counts support this clonotype. V is TRBV20-1 and J is TRBJ1-1, with a possible D match to TRBD1 (5 bases). CDR3 length: 14 amino acids. The germline gives CDR1 DFQATT, CDR2 SNEGSKA (reference sequence). V shed 3 bases and J shed 4 bases, with 15 bases lying between them. The CDR3 here is CSASKQGVSTEAFF. The CDR3, as DNA: TGCAGTGCTAGCAAGCAGGGAGTGAGCACTGAAGCTTTCTTT.

This clonotype was detected only a few times. The CDR3 DNA reads TGCAGTGCTAGGGACAGGGGGCAACGCTACACCTTC. This codes for CSARDRGQRYTF. This chain links TRBV20-1 with TRBJ1-2; TRBD1 agrees at 11 bases. CDR3 length: 12 amino acids. CDR1 is DFQATT and CDR2 is SNEGSKA in the germline V gene (reference sequence). The J segment lost 9 bases and the V segment lost 3 bases, leaving 3 bases of the junction unmatched.

This chain links TRBV4-1 with TRBJ2-1; D is perhaps TRBD2 (5 bases). Germline V gene lookup returns CDR1 MGHRA and CDR2 YSYEKL. Trimming stripped 0 bases from V and 3 bases from J, with 9 bases between. CDR3 length: 15 amino acids. CDR3 DNA: TGCGCCAGCAGCCAAGACGGGGTAGGCTACAATGAGCAGTTCTTC. This encodes CASSQDGVGYNEQFF.

The gene calls are TRBV7-8 and TRBJ2-2; no firm D call. The germline V gene has CDR1 SGHVS and CDR2 FQNEAQ. Trimming shortened V by 3 bases and J by 6 bases, and 11 bases separated the two germline ends. The CDR3 is 14 residues long. Here the CDR3 DNA reads TGTGCCAGCAGCTTGACTTGGCGATCCGGGGAGCTGTTTTTT. Translated, it gives CASSLTWRSGELFF. Variable domain in full (rest from reference TRBV7-8 and TRBJ2-2): GAGVSQSPRYKVAKRGQDVALRCDPISGHVSLFWYQQALGQGPEFLTYFQNEAQLDKSGLPSDRFFAERPEGSVSTLKIQRTQQEDSAVYLCASSLTWRSGELFFGEGSRLTVL.

The V gene is TRBV7-9, the J gene TRBJ2-3; 10 bases line up with TRBD2. The trim removed 3 bases at V and 1 base at J, leaving 10 bases unmatched. Germline V gene data show CDR1 as SEHNR and CDR2 as FQNEAQ (reference sequence). The length of the CDR3 is 18 residues. CDR3 sequence (DNA): TGTGCCAGCAGCTTGGGTCTAGCGGGAGTCGTTGGCACAGATACGCAGTATTTT. Its translation is CASSLGLAGVVGTDTQYF.

The chain links TRBV3-1 to TRBJ2-2; D may correspond to TRBD1 or TRBD2 (5 bases each). Germline V gene lookup returns CDR1 LGHDT and CDR2 YNNKEL (reference sequence). The CDR3 totals 16 residues. V was trimmed by 0 bases and J by 0 bases, leaving 8 bases between them. CDR3 in DNA: TGTGCCAGCAGCCAAGAAGGGACGGCGAACACCGGGGAGCTGTTTTTT. Amino acid sequence: CASSQEGTANTGELFF.